These 15 T cell receptor beta chains share one sample of origin, sequenced in a study of blood T cell repertoires in COVID-19. The protocol was immunoSEQ multiplex PCR, while the TCRdb copy is restricted to in-frame clones and leaves out a portion. The repertoire holds approximately 190,000 clones, with about 88% as singletons. The sequencing input was PBMCs or T cells enriched from blood (not recorded which). These receptors were obtained from a woman aged 35 to 49 in a cohort exposed to, infected with or recovered from COVID-19 (not recorded which).

The chain links TRBV4-1 to TRBJ2-7; D unresolved. V was pared by 4 bases and J by 1 base, with 17 bases between. Germline assignment: CDR1 MGHRA and CDR2 YSYEKL. This CDR3 has 16 amino acids. The CDR3 bases are TGCGCCAGCAGCCGCGTCGGCCAAACAGCTTCCTACGAGCAGTACTTC. This gives the protein CASSRVGQTASYEQYF.

The chain couples TRBV9 to TRBJ2-2; D call uncertain. Germline CDR1 and CDR2: SGDLS and YYNGEE. CDR3 length: 14 residues. V was cut by 4 bases and J by 1 base, with 8 bases left in between. The CDR3 nucleotides read TGTGCCAGCAGCCCGAACAGGAACACCGGGGAGCTGTTTTTT. It encodes CASSPNRNTGELFF.

This clone appeared once. The CDR3 nucleotides are TGCGCCAGCAGCTTGACAAACTTGGGGGGGGATACGCAGTATTTT. Amino acid sequence: CASSLTNLGGDTQYF. The chain couples TRBV5-1 to TRBJ2-3; 7 bases are shared with TRBD2. The trim removed 1 base at V and 6 bases at J, leaving 8 bases unmatched. Germline-derived CDR1 and CDR2 are SGHRS and YFSETQ. The length of the CDR3 is 15 residues.

The chain recombines TRBV24-1 with TRBJ2-2; D is undetermined. Between the trimmed V and J ends, which lost 6 bases and 3 bases, there was a span of 13 bases. Germline loops: CDR1 KGHDR, CDR2 SFDVKD. This CDR3 comprises 15 residues. Written as DNA, the CDR3 is TGTGCCACCAGTTCCCTAGATGCGGACACCGGGGAGCTGTTTTTT. Amino acid sequence: CATSSLDADTGELFF.

In its sample, this clone was seen a few times. The J gene is TRBJ1-5, the V gene TRBV2, with D hard to call. Germline CDR1 reads SNHLY; CDR2 reads FYNNEI. V was cut by 2 bases and J by 0 bases, with 11 bases left in between. The CDR3 runs 16 residues. CDR3 sequence: CASSELGAYSNQPQHF. The CDR3 DNA reads as TGTGCCAGCAGTGAACTGGGAGCTTATAGCAATCAGCCCCAGCATTTT.

The chain links TRBV29-1 to TRBJ1-2, with D maybe TRBD1 (5 bases). This CDR3 is built from 12 residues. The ends were cut back, 6 bases at V and 4 bases at J, with 12 bases in the middle. Germline V lookup: CDR1 SQVTM, CDR2 ANQGSEA. The CDR3 bases are TGCAGCGTCGAGGAAGGGGCCTATGGCTACACCTTC. Its protein product is CSVEEGAYGYTF. The whole variable domain, filled in from reference TRBV29-1 and TRBJ1-2, reads SAVISQKPSRDICQRGTSLTIQCQVDSQVTMMFWYRQQPGQSLTLIATANQGSEATYESGFVIDKFPISRPNLTFSTLTVSNMSPEDSSIYLCSVEEGAYGYTFGSGTRLTVV.

This sequence joins TRBV27 and TRBJ2-7, with D possibly being TRBD1 (6 bases). V lost 6 bases, J lost 2 bases, and 11 bases lay in between. This CDR3 region has 13 residues. The germline V gene has CDR1 MNHEY and CDR2 SMNVEV (reference sequence). Here the CDR3 DNA reads TGTGCCAGCAGCCGACAGGTAACCTACGAGCAGTACTTC. It yields the protein CASSRQVTYEQYF.

This chain uses TRBV7-8 with TRBJ1-2; TRBD1 might be the D (6 bases). CDR3 length: 13 amino acids. Germline V gene data show CDR1 as SGHVS and CDR2 as FQNEAQ. V lost 0 bases, J lost 7 bases, and 9 bases lay in between. The CDR3 loop reads CASSLAWTAGYTF. In DNA form, the CDR3 reads TGTGCCAGCAGCTTAGCGTGGACAGCTGGCTACACCTTC.

The rearrangement joins TRBV5-1 to TRBJ1-2; a possible D gene is TRBD1 (5 bases). CDR1 is SGHRS and CDR2 is YFSETQ in the germline V gene. The CDR3 is 14 residues long. Trimming left V 1 base short and J 3 bases short, with 10 bases between. The CDR3 region is CASSLRGQDYGYTF. The CDR3 region has the DNA TGCGCCAGCAGCTTGAGGGGCCAGGACTATGGCTACACCTTC.

The chain recombines TRBV15 with TRBJ1-6; weak D call: TRBD1 (5 bases). Between the trimmed V and J ends, which lost 1 base and 4 bases, there was a span of 8 bases. The CDR3 is made up of 15 amino acids. Germline V gene sequence: CDR1 LNHNV, CDR2 YYDKDF (reference sequence). This chain's CDR3 is CATSRGTLYNSPLHF. CDR3 nucleotide sequence: TGTGCCACCAGCAGAGGGACACTTTATAATTCACCCCTCCACTTT.

This chain uses TRBV10-2 with TRBJ1-1, with 9 bases that match TRBD1. The germline V gene has CDR1 WSHSY and CDR2 SAAADI. The CDR3 extends over 16 amino acids. V lost 0 bases and J lost 4; bases outside the gene matches: 6. The DNA of the CDR3 is TGCGCCAGCAGTGAGTCCAGGAACAGGGGGCTCACTGAAGCTTTCTTT. It translates to CASSESRNRGLTEAFF.

The V and J genes are TRBV6-6 and TRBJ1-2, with unresolved D. There are 14 residues in the CDR3. Germline CDR1 MNHNY, CDR2 SVGAGI (reference sequence). V was shortened by 3 bases and J by 2 bases, with 10 bases between the two germline ends. The CDR3: CASSYSRGNYGYTF. CDR3 DNA: TGTGCCAGCAGTTATTCCCGCGGGAACTATGGCTACACCTTC.

The chain is built from TRBV11-1 and TRBJ2-3, with TRBD2 matching 11 bases. The V and J ends lost 3 bases and 2 bases, in that order; junction bases with no gene match: 4. The CDR3 totals 16 residues. The V gene's germline CDR1 is SGHAT and CDR2 FQDESV (reference sequence). This CDR3 is CASSFRLAGLTDTQYF. In nucleotides, the CDR3 is TGTGCCAGCAGCTTCCGACTAGCGGGGCTCACAGATACGCAGTATTTT.

The chain employs TRBV5-1 and TRBJ1-5; the D is unclear. The V end lost 7 bases, the J end lost 5 bases, and 13 bases lay between the germline ends. The CDR3 consists of 13 residues. From germline, CDR1 is SGHRS and CDR2 YFSETQ. CDR3 bases: TGCGCCAGCCGACACAAAGGCGATCAGCCCCAGCATTTT. This gives the protein CASRHKGDQPQHF.

The table lists this clone with a few counts. The rearrangement joins TRBV19 to TRBJ1-4, with TRBD1 identical over 9 bases. The CDR3 totals 14 residues. Per germline, CDR1 LNHDA and CDR2 SQIVND (reference sequence). V was pared by 7 bases and J by 6 bases, with 6 bases of the junction left unmatched. The CDR3, as DNA: TGTGCCAGTAAGACCCGGGACAGGGATGAAAAACTGTTTTTT. Its protein is CASKTRDRDEKLFF. Variable domain in full (rest from reference TRBV19 and TRBJ1-4): DGGITQSPKYLFRKEGQNVTLSCEQNLNHDAMYWYRQDPGQGLRLIYYSQIVNDFQKGDIAEGYSVSREKKESFPLTVTSAQKNPTAFYLCASKTRDRDEKLFFGSGTQLSVL.